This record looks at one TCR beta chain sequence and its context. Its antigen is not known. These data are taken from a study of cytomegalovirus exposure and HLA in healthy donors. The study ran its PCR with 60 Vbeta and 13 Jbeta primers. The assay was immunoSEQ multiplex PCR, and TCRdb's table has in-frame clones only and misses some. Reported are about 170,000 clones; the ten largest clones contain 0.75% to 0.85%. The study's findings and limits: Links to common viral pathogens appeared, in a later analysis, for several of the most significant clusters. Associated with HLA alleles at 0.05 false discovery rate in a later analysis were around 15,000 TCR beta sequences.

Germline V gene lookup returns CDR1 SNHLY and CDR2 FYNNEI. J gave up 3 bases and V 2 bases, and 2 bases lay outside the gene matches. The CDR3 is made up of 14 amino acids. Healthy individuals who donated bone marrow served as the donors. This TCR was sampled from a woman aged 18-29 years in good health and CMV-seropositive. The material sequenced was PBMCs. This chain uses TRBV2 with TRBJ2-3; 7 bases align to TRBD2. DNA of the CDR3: TGTGCCAGCAGTGAAACTAGCGAGACAGATACGCAGTATTTT. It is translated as CASSETSETDTQYF.